Shown below are 22 T cell receptor beta chains from a single sample sequenced in a study of blood T cell repertoires in COVID-19. TCRdb's copy holds only in-frame clones and misses some; the assay was immunoSEQ multiplex PCR. Of 250,000 or so clones detected, roughly 84% appear once; the ten largest clones hold approximately 1.5%. The sequencing sample was made of peripheral blood. These receptors came from a woman aged 40 to 49 who had recovered from COVID-19.

This clone occurred once. J is TRBJ2-2 and V is TRBV11-1, with D perhaps matching TRBD1 (6 bases). The ends were cut back, 6 bases at V and 0 bases at J, with 11 bases in the middle. Germline loops: CDR1 SGHAT, CDR2 FQDESV (reference sequence). CDR3 size: 15 residues. The CDR3 loop is CASSKGHTNTGELFF. The CDR3 DNA reads as TGTGCCAGCAGTAAGGGACATACGAACACCGGGGAGCTGTTTTTT. The full variable domain, completed using reference TRBV11-1 and TRBJ2-2, is EAEVAQSPRYKITEKSQAVAFWCDPISGHATLYWYRQILGQGPELLVQFQDESVVDDSQLPKDRFSAERLKGVDSTLKIQPAELGDSAMYLCASSKGHTNTGELFFGEGSRLTVL.

V is TRBV10-1 and J is TRBJ2-1; 12 nucleotides match TRBD2. The CDR3 is 17 amino acids. Germline trimming cut 8 bases from V and 8 bases from J; bases unmatched to any gene: 16. Germline CDR1 WNHNN, CDR2 SYGVQD (reference sequence). Here the CDR3 reads CASGPGRTSGAEDEQFF. CDR3 nucleotide sequence: TGCGCCAGCGGCCCCGGAAGGACTAGCGGGGCGGAGGATGAGCAGTTCTTC.

The chain is built from TRBV28 and TRBJ1-6; no firm D call. Trimming took 3 bases from V and 9 from J, leaving 12 bases between them. From germline, CDR1 is MDHEN and CDR2 SYDVKM. The CDR3 consists of 14 residues. CDR3 protein: CASSFPREGSPLHF. The CDR3 nucleotides are TGTGCCAGCAGTTTCCCTAGGGAGGGTTCACCCCTCCACTTT.

The chain links TRBV2 to TRBJ2-7; 7 nucleotides match TRBD1. With V trimmed by 6 bases and J by 2 bases, 10 bases remained unmatched. The CDR3 is 15 residues long. Germline V gene lookup returns CDR1 SNHLY and CDR2 FYNNEI. As DNA, the CDR3 is TGTGCCAGCAGCCGGGACAGCTTGAGACCCTACGAGCAGTACTTC. Protein product: CASSRDSLRPYEQYF.

The gene calls are TRBV5-5 and TRBJ1-1; possible D gene TRBD1, 6 bases. Germline values: CDR1 SGHKS, CDR2 YYEKEE (reference sequence). Trimming stripped 0 bases from V and 4 bases from J, with 13 bases between. The CDR3 is made up of 15 amino acids. CDR3 in DNA: TGTGCCAGCAGCTTGGCCTTGGTCAGGGGCACTGAAGCTTTCTTT. As protein: CASSLALVRGTEAFF.

This sequence joins TRBV6-4 and TRBJ2-1, with TRBD2 as a possible D gene (5 bases). The CDR3 spans 14 residues. From germline, CDR1 is MRHNA and CDR2 SNTAGT. The V and J ends lost 2 bases and 5 bases respectively, with 10 bases between them. CDR3: CASSDTLRDNEQFF. CDR3 bases: TGTGCCAGCAGTGACACGTTGAGGGACAATGAGCAGTTCTTC.

This clone was counted a single time. The rearrangement uses TRBV5-4 and TRBJ2-3, with D possibly TRBD2 on 5 matching bases. CDR1 and CDR2 (germline): SGHNT, YYREEE (reference sequence). This CDR3 region has 15 residues. V lost 4 bases, J lost 2 bases, and 14 bases lay in between. The CDR3 nucleotides are TGTGCCAGCAGCCCGAGGGCCACCACCACAGATACGCAGTATTTT. Its translation is CASSPRATTTDTQYF.

The gene calls are TRBV2 and TRBJ2-5; 9 bases agree with TRBD1. The ends lost 6 bases at V and 1 base at J; junction bases unmatched: 6. Per the germline V gene, CDR1 is SNHLY and CDR2 is FYNNEI. This CDR3 is 15 amino acids long. The CDR3 spells CASRKGQGGQETQYF. For the CDR3, the DNA is TGTGCCAGCAGGAAGGGACAGGGAGGCCAAGAGACCCAGTACTTC.

The J gene is TRBJ1-1, the V gene TRBV2; 7 nucleotides match TRBD1. The CDR3 is made up of 19 amino acids. Germline V gene sequence: CDR1 SNHLY, CDR2 FYNNEI. J was trimmed by 1 base and V by 6 bases; bases with no gene match: 20. The CDR3 reads CASSGDRVQGASWNTEAFF. CDR3 DNA sequence: TGTGCCAGCAGCGGCGACAGGGTACAAGGGGCTTCTTGGAACACTGAAGCTTTCTTT. The full variable domain, rest sourced from reference TRBV2 and TRBJ1-1, is EPEVTQTPSHQVTQMGQEVILRCVPISNHLYFYWYRQILGQKVEFLVSFYNNEISEKSEIFDDQFSVERPDGSNFTLKIRSTKLEDSAMYFCASSGDRVQGASWNTEAFFGQGTRLTVV.

This chain joins TRBV5-1 and TRBJ2-2; a possible D gene is TRBD2 (5 bases). This CDR3 contains 15 residues. V dropped 6 bases and J dropped 7 bases, with 19 bases sitting between them. Germline V gene lookup returns CDR1 SGHRS and CDR2 YFSETQ. CDR3 region: CASTSMDPRDGELFF. The CDR3 DNA is TGCGCCAGCACCTCCATGGACCCTCGGGACGGGGAGCTGTTTTTT. The full variable domain, rest sourced from reference TRBV5-1 and TRBJ2-2, is KAGVTQTPRYLIKTRGQQVTLSCSPISGHRSVSWYQQTPGQGLQFLFEYFSETQRNKGNFPGRFSGRQFSNSRSEMNVSTLELGDSALYLCASTSMDPRDGELFFGEGSRLTVL.

The genes are TRBV20-1 and TRBJ1-6; TRBD1 might be the D (5 bases). This CDR3 has 14 amino acids. The ends were cut back, 3 bases at V and 5 bases at J, with 11 bases in the middle. CDR1 is DFQATT and CDR2 is SNEGSKA in the germline V gene (reference sequence). In DNA form, the CDR3 reads TGCAGTGCTAGTCGGGGGTTCAATAATTCACCCCTCCACTTT. Translation gives CSASRGFNNSPLHF.

J is TRBJ2-1 and V is TRBV5-1; D unresolved. The CDR3 sequence is 13 residues long. Germline CDR1 and CDR2: SGHRS and YFSETQ. V was clipped by 0 bases and J by 6 bases, with 7 bases between them. Here the CDR3 reads CASSLELVNEQFF. DNA of the CDR3: TGCGCCAGCAGCTTGGAACTTGTCAATGAGCAGTTCTTC.

This clone has only one observation. The V and J genes are TRBV4-2 and TRBJ2-3; TRBD2 matches at 11 bases. The CDR3 sequence is 19 residues long. The V and J ends lost 1 base and 1 base, in that order; junction bases with no gene match: 10. The germline CDR1 and CDR2 sequences are LGHNA and YNFKEQ. CDR3 residues: CASSQGLAGGPTRTDTQYF. The CDR3 DNA sequence: TGTGCCAGCAGCCAAGGGTTAGCGGGGGGGCCTACACGCACAGATACGCAGTATTTT.

This clone appeared a single time. The rearrangement joins TRBV19 to TRBJ1-1, with 7 bases identical to TRBD1. The CDR3 is 13 amino acids. Germline CDR1 LNHDA, CDR2 SQIVND (reference sequence). V dropped 5 bases and J dropped 3; count of bases not matched to a gene: 3. Here the CDR3 DNA reads TGTGCCAGTAGTTCAACAGGGGACACTGAAGCTTTCTTT. It specifies CASSSTGDTEAFF.

The chain carries TRBV11-3 and TRBJ2-7; D possibly corresponds to TRBD2 (5 bases). Germline CDR1 reads SGHNT; CDR2 reads YENEEA. Trimming cost V 0 bases and J 0 bases, with 6 bases left between them. The CDR3 has 14 residues. The CDR3, as DNA: TGTGCCAGCAGCTTAGATCGGGGCTCCTACGAGCAGTACTTC. Translation: CASSLDRGSYEQYF.

The chain employs TRBV11-3 and TRBJ1-6; no reliable D call. Germline CDR1 and CDR2: SGHNT and YENEEA. The CDR3 is 14 amino acids. V was trimmed by 0 bases and J by 9 bases, leaving 9 bases between them. The CDR3 nucleotides are TGTGCCAGCAGCTTAGAACCTAGAGGTTCACCCCTCCACTTT. Protein product: CASSLEPRGSPLHF.

The V call is TRBV28, the J call TRBJ1-2, with D possibly TRBD1 on 6 matching bases. V lost 2 bases and J 3 bases, leaving 13 bases between the germline ends. There are 15 residues in the CDR3. CDR1 is MDHEN and CDR2 is SYDVKM in the germline V gene. The CDR3 nucleotides are TGTGCCAGCAGTTTAGGCCTCGGGGGGCACTATGGCTACACCTTC. This gives the protein CASSLGLGGHYGYTF.

Here the CDR3 reads CASSFDRGSETQYF. In DNA, the CDR3 is TGTGCCAGCAGTTTCGACAGGGGTTCAGAGACCCAGTACTTC. The chain joins TRBV6-6 to TRBJ2-5; 8 bases fit TRBD1. The junction had 5 bases not matched to a gene; V was cut back by 4 bases and J by 4 bases. Germline V gene sequence: CDR1 MNHNY, CDR2 SVGAGI (reference sequence). The CDR3 consists of 14 residues.

This clone has a handful of counts. This rearrangement joins TRBV5-5 to TRBJ2-3, with D unclear. CDR1 is SGHKS, CDR2 YYEKEE, per germline (reference sequence). With 0 bases removed from V and 6 bases from J, the gap between germline ends came to 8 bases. This CDR3 region has 13 residues. The DNA of the CDR3 is TGTGCCAGCAGCTTGGAAAGCGTCGATACGCAGTATTTT. Amino acid sequence: CASSLESVDTQYF.

This chain joins TRBV27 and TRBJ1-4; 10 positions match TRBD1. V shed 5 bases and J 8 bases; nucleotides not matched to a gene: 8. This CDR3 is 15 amino acids long. CDR1 MNHEY and CDR2 SMNVEV come from the germline V gene (reference sequence). The CDR3 here is CASSRIGTGVEKLFF. CDR3 nucleotide sequence: TGTGCCAGCAGTCGCATTGGGACAGGGGTCGAAAAACTGTTTTTT.

V is TRBV7-2 and J is TRBJ1-1; 9 bases line up with TRBD1. V lost 5 bases to trimming and J lost 10 bases; unmatched junction nucleotides: 14. The CDR3 is 15 amino acids. From germline, CDR1 is SGHTA and CDR2 FQGNSA. The CDR3 coding sequence is TGTGCCAGCAGCCCTACACAGGGGGCGTTGGTTGGAGCTTTCTTT. The encoded protein is CASSPTQGALVGAFF.

The chain uses TRBV29-1 and TRBJ2-7, with D maybe TRBD1 (6 bases). The V gene lost 3 bases and the J gene lost 1 base, with 10 bases spanning the gap. Germline assignment: CDR1 SQVTM and CDR2 ANQGSEA. The CDR3 contains 13 residues. The CDR3 region is CSVDRTDSYEQYF. The DNA of the CDR3 is TGCAGCGTTGACAGGACAGATTCCTACGAGCAGTACTTC.